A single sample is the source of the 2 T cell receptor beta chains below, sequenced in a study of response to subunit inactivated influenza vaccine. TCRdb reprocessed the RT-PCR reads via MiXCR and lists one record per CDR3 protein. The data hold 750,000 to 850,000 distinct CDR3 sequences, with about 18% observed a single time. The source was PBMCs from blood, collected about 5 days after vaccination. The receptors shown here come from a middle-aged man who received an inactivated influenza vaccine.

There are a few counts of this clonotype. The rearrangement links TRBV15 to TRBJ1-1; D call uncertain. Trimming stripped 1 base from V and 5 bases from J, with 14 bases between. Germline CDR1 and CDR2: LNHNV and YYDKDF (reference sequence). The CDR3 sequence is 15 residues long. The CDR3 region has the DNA TGTGCCACCAGCAGAGGTGGAGCTCTGGGTACTGAAGCTTTCTTT. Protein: CATSRGGALGTEAFF. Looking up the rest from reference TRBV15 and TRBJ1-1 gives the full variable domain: DAMVIQNPRYQVTQFGKPVTLSCSQTLNHNVMYWYQQKSSQAPKLLFHYYDKDFNNEADTPDNFQSRRPNTSFCFLDIRSPGLGDTAMYLCATSRGGALGTEAFFGQGTRLTVV.

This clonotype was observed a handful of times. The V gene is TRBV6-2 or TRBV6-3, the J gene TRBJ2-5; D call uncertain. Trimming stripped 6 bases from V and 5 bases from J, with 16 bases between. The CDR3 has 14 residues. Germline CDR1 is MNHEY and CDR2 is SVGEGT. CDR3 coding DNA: TGTGCCAGCAGGCAGGAGTCACCCTGGGAGACCCAGTACTTC. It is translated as CASRQESPWETQYF.